These 32 T cell receptor beta chains came from one sample sequenced in a study of shared clonotypes between healthy human individuals. Here immunoSEQ multiplex PCR was the method, and the copy in TCRdb shows in-frame clones only, minus some. The sample contains around 2,000,000 clones, just under 95% of which appear only once. Naive CD8 cells comprised CD45RO-negative, CCR7-positively selected cells, excluding terminally differentiated effector memory CD45RA+ cells. The sample taken for sequencing was naive CD8+ T cells sorted from blood. These receptors originate from a man between 18 and 29 years old in good health.

The rearrangement links TRBV6-1 to TRBJ2-7; TRBD2 matches 13 bases. Germline CDR1 reads MNHNS; CDR2 reads SASEGT. This CDR3 is 13 amino acids long. The ends lost 10 bases at V and 6 bases at J; junction bases unmatched: 6. CDR3 sequence (DNA): TGTGCCACCGGACTAGCGGGAGCCGGCGAGCAGTACTTC. Protein sequence: CATGLAGAGEQYF.

This clone was counted a single time. The junction does not match germline at one end; this may be a read error. The chain joins TRBV6-1 to TRBJ1-5; D unresolved. The CDR3 totals 14 residues. The V gene's germline CDR1 is MNHNS and CDR2 SASEGT. CDR3 DNA sequence: TGTGCCAGCAGAGAAGGGAATGGCAATCAGCCCCAGCATTTT. Translated: CASREGNGNQPQHF.

The chain joins TRBV9 to TRBJ2-7; D remains ambiguous. Germline V gives CDR1 SGDLS, CDR2 YYNGEE. V was cut by 0 bases and J by 6 bases, with 13 bases left in between. This CDR3 contains 14 residues. The CDR3 DNA reads as TGTGCCAGCAGCGTAGCCCTTGGCGGTTCCGAGCAGTACTTC. Amino acid sequence: CASSVALGGSEQYF.

The V gene is TRBV30, the J gene TRBJ2-1, with 15 bases that match TRBD2. V shed 2 bases, J shed 10 bases, and the junction held 9 bases outside the gene matches. Per germline, CDR1 GTSNPN and CDR2 SVGIG (reference sequence). The CDR3 is 16 amino acids. In DNA form, the CDR3 reads TGTGCCTGGAGTCGACCGGGACTAGCGGGAGGAGAAGAGCAGTTCTTC. Amino acid sequence: CAWSRPGLAGGEEQFF.

The chain uses TRBV29-1 and TRBJ1-1, with D maybe TRBD1 (5 bases). CDR1 and CDR2 from the germline V gene are SQVTM and ANQGSEA. V lost 1 base and J lost 11, with 17 bases in between. The CDR3 has 13 amino acids. In DNA, the CDR3 is TGCAGCGTTGAAGTTGACAGATCTCAAGGGGCTTTCTTT. Protein: CSVEVDRSQGAFF.

The chain combines TRBV4-1 with TRBJ2-7; D gene unclear. The ends were cut back, 4 bases at V and 2 bases at J, with 18 bases in the middle. Germline values: CDR1 MGHRA, CDR2 YSYEKL. The CDR3 is 16 residues long. The CDR3 DNA sequence: TGCGCCAGCAGCCGAATAGACACCTTACCCCCCTACGAGCAGTACTTC. Its protein is CASSRIDTLPPYEQYF.

The rearrangement joins TRBV29-1 to TRBJ2-5, with 9 bases aligning to TRBD1. The J segment lost 2 bases and the V segment lost 5 bases, leaving 6 bases of the junction unmatched. Germline V gene lookup returns CDR1 SQVTM and CDR2 ANQGSEA. This CDR3 comprises 14 residues. CDR3 nucleotides: TGCAGCGTTTCCGACAGGGGGAGACAAGAGACCCAGTACTTC. It specifies CSVSDRGRQETQYF.

The genes are TRBV29-1 and TRBJ1-2; no clear D. Germline V gene data show CDR1 as SQVTM and CDR2 as ANQGSEA. V lost 7 bases, J lost 2 bases, and 14 bases lay in between. This CDR3 has 13 amino acids. DNA for the CDR3: TGCAGCGCTGAGGAGTTGGAGAACTATGGCTACACCTTC. Amino acids: CSAEELENYGYTF.

This sequence joins TRBV7-9 and TRBJ2-5; D gene ambiguous. Germline V lookup: CDR1 SEHNR, CDR2 FQNEAQ (reference sequence). Trimming pared 1 base from V and 5 bases from J, leaving 8 bases between. The CDR3 extends over 13 amino acids. CDR3 in amino acids: CASSLDLGETQYF. The CDR3 region has the DNA TGTGCCAGCAGCTTAGACTTGGGGGAGACCCAGTACTTC.

V gene TRBV18 combines with J gene TRBJ1-1; D gene ambiguous. Per germline, CDR1 KGHSH and CDR2 LQKENI. With 0 bases removed from V and 6 bases from J, the gap between germline ends came to 5 bases. The CDR3 runs to 12 residues. CDR3 bases: TGTGCCAGCTCACCACCTATAGCTGAAGCTTTCTTT. It yields the protein CASSPPIAEAFF.

This clone was seen just once. V usage is TRBV6-1 and J usage is TRBJ1-6; D not certain. Germline CDR1 MNHNS, CDR2 SASEGT. V lost 1 base and J lost 18, with 10 bases in between. This CDR3 has 11 amino acids. The DNA for the CDR3 is TGTGCCAGCAGTGAAGATGGCTACCGCCACTTT. Its protein is CASSEDGYRHF.

The gene calls are TRBV27 and TRBJ2-2; D is ambiguous. V lost 2 bases and J 7 bases, leaving 5 bases between the germline ends. Germline CDR1 is MNHEY and CDR2 is SMNVEV (reference sequence). This CDR3 comprises 12 residues. The CDR3 region is CASSLVDGELFF. In nucleotides, the CDR3 is TGTGCCAGCAGTTTAGTGGACGGGGAGCTGTTTTTT.

The chain links TRBV28 to TRBJ2-5; no firm D call. This CDR3 region has 15 residues. Germline CDR1 MDHEN, CDR2 SYDVKM. The germline V and J ends were trimmed by 4 bases and 3 bases, with 15 bases remaining between them. The CDR3 loop is CASSSQAILKETQYF. In DNA form, the CDR3 reads TGTGCCAGCAGTTCCCAGGCAATCCTAAAAGAGACCCAGTACTTC.

A note on this clone: The same CDR3 can be traced to other DNA sequences in this sample. This chain uses TRBV5-4 with TRBJ1-1, with D unclear. The V gene lost 0 bases and the J gene lost 5 bases, with 8 bases spanning the gap. The germline gives CDR1 SGHNT, CDR2 YYREEE (reference sequence). This CDR3 contains 13 residues. The CDR3 sequence: CASSLVEGTEAFF. DNA for the CDR3: TGTGCCAGCAGCTTGGTAGAGGGAACTGAAGCTTTCTTT.

This sequence joins TRBV5-1 and TRBJ2-6; 8 bases are a match to TRBD1. This CDR3 contains 19 residues. Germline loops: CDR1 SGHRS, CDR2 YFSETQ. Germline trimming cut 4 bases from V and 0 bases from J; bases unmatched to any gene: 12. The CDR3 loop reads CASSLEQGVPHSGANVLTF. DNA for the CDR3: TGCGCCAGCAGCCTCGAACAGGGGGTCCCCCACTCTGGGGCCAACGTCCTGACTTTC. The whole variable domain, remainder taken from reference TRBV5-1 and TRBJ2-6, is KAGVTQTPRYLIKTRGQQVTLSCSPISGHRSVSWYQQTPGQGLQFLFEYFSETQRNKGNFPGRFSGRQFSNSRSEMNVSTLELGDSALYLCASSLEQGVPHSGANVLTFGAGSRLTVL.

The chain uses TRBV7-8 and TRBJ1-1, with a tentative D call TRBD1 (6 bases). CDR3 length: 18 residues. Germline-derived CDR1 and CDR2 are SGHVS and FQNEAQ. V dropped 0 bases and J dropped 4 bases, with 21 bases sitting between them. CDR3 bases: TGTGCCAGCAGCTTAGCACTTGAGGGGGGCAGAGAGGGCACTGAAGCTTTCTTT. Translated, it gives CASSLALEGGREGTEAFF.

The V call is TRBV13, the J call TRBJ2-7, with TRBD2 matching over 7 bases. The germline CDR1 and CDR2 sequences are PRHDT and FYEKMQ (reference sequence). Germline trimming cut 3 bases from V and 5 bases from J; bases unmatched to any gene: 4. This CDR3 spans 13 amino acids. This chain's CDR3 is CASSFEREDEQYF. The DNA for the CDR3 is TGTGCCAGCAGCTTCGAGCGGGAAGACGAGCAGTACTTC.

This sequence joins TRBV30 and TRBJ2-7, with D possibly matching TRBD2 (5 bases). The DNA end is more similar to TRBJ2-1, so the J call may be wrong. Looked up from germline, CDR1 is GTSNPN and CDR2 is SVGIG (reference sequence). The CDR3 totals 14 residues. CDR3 protein: CAWRTSGAYNEQFF. The CDR3 bases are TGTGCCTGGAGAACCAGCGGCGCCTACAATGAGCAGTTCTTC.

The rearrangement joins TRBV7-2 to TRBJ2-2, with 9 bases aligning to TRBD2. Germline lookup yields CDR1 SGHTA and CDR2 FQGNSA. J gave up 4 bases and V 3 bases, and 12 bases lay outside the gene matches. The CDR3 covers 18 residues. In nucleotides, the CDR3 is TGTGCCAGCAGCTTGGGGCTAGCGGGGCCCCTCGGCACCGGGGAGCTGTTTTTT. It yields the protein CASSLGLAGPLGTGELFF.

In DNA, the CDR3 is TGTGCCAGCAGCCCAAGGACGGATCACACTGAAGCTTTCTTT. This codes for CASSPRTDHTEAFF. The chain links TRBV7-8 to TRBJ1-1; D gene ambiguous. The germline V gene has CDR1 SGHVS and CDR2 FQNEAQ. There are 14 residues in the CDR3. V was trimmed by 5 bases and J by 3 bases, leaving 13 bases between them.

V is TRBV6-5 and J is TRBJ2-1, with TRBD2 matching over 11 bases. With V trimmed by 6 bases and J by 8 bases, 9 bases remained unmatched. This CDR3 is 15 amino acids long. The germline V gene encodes CDR1 MNHEY and CDR2 SVGAGI. The chain's CDR3 is CASRVAGGPYYEQFF. In DNA form, the CDR3 reads TGTGCCAGCAGAGTAGCGGGAGGGCCTTACTATGAGCAGTTCTTC.

CDR3 bases: TGTGCCAGCTCACCAAGGCAGGTAGCGACCGGGGAGCTGTTTTTT. This codes for CASSPRQVATGELFF. This sequence joins TRBV18 and TRBJ2-2, with D maybe TRBD2 (5 bases). The CDR3 length is 15 residues. Germline V gene sequence: CDR1 KGHSH, CDR2 LQKENI. The V and J ends lost 2 bases and 5 bases respectively, with 12 bases between them.

In its sample, this clone was seen once. The same CDR3 can be traced to other DNA sequences in this sample. The chain joins TRBV6-5 to TRBJ2-3; TRBD2 aligns across 9 bases. The trim removed 3 bases at V and 3 bases at J, leaving 1 base unmatched. This CDR3 is 14 amino acids long. Germline CDR1 reads MNHEY; CDR2 reads SVGAGI. The CDR3 loop is CASSYSGRTDTQYF. The CDR3 DNA sequence: TGTGCCAGCAGTTATAGCGGGAGAACAGATACGCAGTATTTT.

V and J are TRBV4-1 and TRBJ2-5, with D unresolved. The CDR3 has 14 residues. The V and J ends lost 1 base and 9 bases respectively, with 15 bases between them. Looked up from germline, CDR1 is MGHRA and CDR2 is YSYEKL. The CDR3 loop is CASSQVILREAQYF. The DNA of the CDR3 is TGCGCCAGCAGCCAAGTTATCTTACGCGAGGCCCAGTACTTC.

The chain links TRBV11-2 to TRBJ2-7; perhaps TRBD2 as D (6 bases). The CDR3 sequence is 13 residues long. Germline V gene lookup returns CDR1 SGHAT and CDR2 FQNNGV. Trimming took off 9 bases at V and 0 bases at J, with 12 bases between the two ends. The CDR3 DNA follows: TGTGCCAGTGGAGGGGTTAGCTCCTACGAGCAGTACTTC. Its translation: CASGGVSSYEQYF.

CDR3 coding DNA: TGTGCCAGCAGCTTACCTGCAGGGACCCAGTACTTC. This codes for CASSLPAGTQYF. V gene TRBV7-8 combines with J gene TRBJ2-5; D gene unclear. CDR1 SGHVS and CDR2 FQNEAQ come from the germline V gene. The CDR3 spans 12 residues. Trimming removed 2 bases at V and 7 bases at J, with 8 bases between.

This rearrangement joins TRBV7-3 to TRBJ2-1; TRBD2 aligns across 8 bases. V gave up 2 bases and J gave up 2 bases; unmatched junction bases: 2. Germline CDR1 is SGHTA and CDR2 is FQGTGA. This CDR3 spans 15 amino acids. The CDR3 reads CASSLWRGAYNEQFF. For the CDR3, the DNA is TGTGCCAGCAGCTTATGGCGGGGGGCCTACAATGAGCAGTTCTTC.

The chain links TRBV7-9 to TRBJ2-5; TRBD2 is a possible D gene (5 bases). The CDR3 totals 17 residues. Germline V gene data show CDR1 as SEHNR and CDR2 as FQNEAQ (reference sequence). Trimming stripped 5 bases from V and 0 bases from J, with 19 bases between. The CDR3 DNA is TGTGCCAGCAGCCCCCGGGAATGGCTCCCGTACCAAGAGACCCAGTACTTC. Translation gives CASSPREWLPYQETQYF.

Concerning this clone itself: This may be a read error, as it is one base from a much larger clone. The sample contains more than one DNA sequence encoding this CDR3. The chain couples TRBV6-1 to TRBJ2-7; D is uncertain. Per germline, CDR1 MNHNS and CDR2 SASEGT. There are 11 residues in the CDR3. Trimming took 5 bases from V and 4 from J, leaving 6 bases between them. CDR3 sequence reads: CASSYAYEQYF. The CDR3 DNA follows: TGTGCCAGCAGTTACGCGTACGAGCAGTACTTC.

V usage is TRBV11-2 and J usage is TRBJ2-7, with D possibly TRBD2 on 6 matching bases. The CDR3 covers 15 residues. V shed 1 base and J shed 2 bases, with 12 bases lying between them. The V gene's germline CDR1 is SGHAT and CDR2 FQNNGV. The CDR3 reads CASSLGGGVAYEQYF. CDR3 sequence (DNA): TGTGCCAGCAGCTTAGGTGGAGGGGTCGCCTACGAGCAGTACTTC. Supplemented by reference TRBV11-2 and TRBJ2-7, the full variable domain reads EAGVAQSPRYKIIEKRQSVAFWCNPISGHATLYWYQQILGQGPKLLIQFQNNGVVDDSQLPKDRFSAERLKGVDSTLKIQPAKLEDSAVYLCASSLGGGVAYEQYFGPGTRLTVT.

This chain connects TRBV9 to TRBJ2-2; 8 bases align to TRBD1. CDR3 length: 17 residues. V shed 3 bases and J 1 base; nucleotides not matched to a gene: 8. The germline gives CDR1 SGDLS, CDR2 YYNGEE. The CDR3 loop is CASSAQWTGKNTGELFF. The CDR3 coding sequence is TGTGCCAGCAGCGCCCAGTGGACAGGGAAGAACACCGGGGAGCTGTTTTTT.

This chain joins TRBV9 and TRBJ1-1; 10 positions match TRBD1. CDR3 length equals 16 residues. The junction had 7 bases not matched to a gene; V was cut back by 4 bases and J by 1 base. Germline V gene sequence: CDR1 SGDLS, CDR2 YYNGEE. CDR3: CASSHQRDRGNTEAFF. The DNA for the CDR3 is TGTGCCAGCAGCCATCAAAGGGACAGGGGGAACACTGAAGCTTTCTTT.